This T cell receptor (beta chain) was retrieved from a study of cytomegalovirus exposure and HLA in healthy donors. Study conclusions and caveats: TCR sequences were mostly rare, though some public TCRs occurred in many donors. In a later analysis, at a false discovery rate of 0.05, roughly 18,000 TCR beta sequences were associated with HLA alleles. Researchers had no immune exposure information except CMV serostatus available.

V lost 1 base and J lost 12; bases outside the gene matches: 7. CDR3 size: 14 residues. CDR1 SGHRS and CDR2 YFSETQ come from the germline V gene. All donors participated as healthy donors of bone marrow. The study ran its PCR with 60 Vbeta and 13 Jbeta primers. TCRdb's copy holds only in-frame clones and misses some; the assay was immunoSEQ multiplex PCR. Here the sample spans around 130,000 clones, 70% to 90% being singletons. Of note for this clone: The target antigen is unknown.

The chain links TRBV5-1 to TRBJ2-1; 10 bases agree with TRBD2. This clonotype was sampled from a man aged 40-50 years in good health and CMV-seronegative. Sequencing input: PBMCs. This CDR3 reads CASSLSGGEDGQFF. The CDR3 region has the DNA TGCGCCAGCAGCTTGAGCGGGGGGGAGGATGGGCAGTTCTTC.